The 22 T cell receptor beta chains in this list originate from one sample, sequenced in a study of blood T cell repertoires in COVID-19. Sequenced by immunoSEQ multiplex PCR; TCRdb stores in-frame clones only, minus some. The sample carries approximately 50,000 clones, nearly 90% recorded once. Material: peripheral blood. These receptors were collected from a man at least 80 years old with active or convalescent COVID-19.

V is TRBV5-6 and J is TRBJ2-7; 12 positions match TRBD2. The germline V gene encodes CDR1 SGHDT and CDR2 YYEEEE. The CDR3 runs 14 residues. V shed 6 bases, J shed 5 bases, and the junction held 6 bases outside the gene matches. Here the CDR3 reads CASKRLAGVNEQYF. As DNA, the CDR3 is TGTGCCAGCAAGAGACTAGCGGGAGTCAACGAGCAGTACTTC.

The CDR3, as DNA: TGTGCCAGCAGTTTTCGGGGGATGGGTGGCTACACCTTC. This encodes CASSFRGMGGYTF. This chain joins TRBV27 and TRBJ1-2, with D possibly being TRBD1 (5 bases). The germline V gene has CDR1 MNHEY and CDR2 SMNVEV (reference sequence). The CDR3 totals 13 residues. V was trimmed by 3 bases and J by 7 bases, leaving 12 bases between them.

This clone showed up just a few times. The V gene is TRBV11-3, the J gene TRBJ2-7; maybe TRBD1 (5 bases). V lost 4 bases to trimming and J lost 3 bases, with 16 bases between them. Germline V gene sequence: CDR1 SGHNT, CDR2 YENEEA. CDR3 size: 15 residues. The CDR3 reads CASSWGTEGVYEQYF. The CDR3 coding sequence is TGTGCCAGCAGCTGGGGCACAGAAGGGGTCTACGAGCAGTACTTC.

This rearrangement joins TRBV3-1 (or the pseudogene TRBV3-2) to TRBJ1-6; TRBD1 aligns across 9 bases. Germline V lookup: CDR1 LGHDT, CDR2 YNNKEL (reference sequence). CDR3 size: 15 residues. Trimming took 4 bases from V and 7 from J; bases not matched to a gene: 5. In DNA, the CDR3 is TGTGCCAGCAGCCTACCGGGACAGGGAAATTCACCCCTCCACTTT. It encodes CASSLPGQGNSPLHF.

The chain is built from TRBV7-2 and TRBJ1-1, with D perhaps TRBD1 (6 bases). The CDR3 covers 15 residues. CDR1 is SGHTA and CDR2 is FQGNSA in the germline V gene. The germline V and J ends were trimmed by 3 bases and 6 bases, with 17 bases remaining between them. The CDR3 here is CASSFGGTGKPEAFF. DNA for the CDR3: TGTGCCAGCAGCTTTGGGGGCACAGGGAAACCTGAAGCTTTCTTT.

J is TRBJ2-6 and V is TRBV7-2; D is possibly TRBD2 (6 bases). The ends were cut back, 5 bases at V and 2 bases at J, with 10 bases in the middle. Germline V gene lookup returns CDR1 SGHTA and CDR2 FQGNSA. This CDR3 region has 15 residues. CDR3 loop: CASSMGGTGANVLTF. The CDR3 DNA reads TGTGCCAGCAGCATGGGGGGTACTGGGGCCAACGTCCTGACTTTC.

The chain has TRBV19 and TRBJ2-2; D is possibly TRBD1 (5 bases). This CDR3 contains 16 residues. The germline V gene encodes CDR1 LNHDA and CDR2 SQIVND (reference sequence). The V gene lost 1 base and the J gene lost 4 bases, with 13 bases spanning the gap. CDR3 sequence reads: CASSIGGRVSTGELFF. The CDR3 DNA follows: TGTGCCAGTAGTATAGGGGGCAGGGTGAGCACCGGGGAGCTGTTTTTT.

The J gene is TRBJ1-6, the V gene TRBV2, with D possibly matching TRBD1 (6 bases). Trimming removed 5 bases at V and 7 bases at J, with 12 bases between. CDR1 SNHLY and CDR2 FYNNEI come from the germline V gene. The CDR3 has 14 residues. The CDR3 nucleotides read TGTGCCAGCAGTCTTACAGGGAAAAATTCACCCCTCCACTTT. Its protein is CASSLTGKNSPLHF.

The chain couples TRBV13 to TRBJ1-1; D unresolved. The CDR3 runs to 13 residues. The germline V and J ends were trimmed by 2 bases and 5 bases, with 9 bases remaining between them. CDR1 and CDR2 (germline): PRHDT, FYEKMQ (reference sequence). CDR3 DNA: TGTGCCAGCAGCTTAAACCAGGTGACTGAAGCTTTCTTT. Protein sequence: CASSLNQVTEAFF.

V and J are TRBV5-8 and TRBJ1-5; TRBD1 might be the D (6 bases). Germline V gene data show CDR1 as SGHTS and CDR2 as YDEGEE. The CDR3 contains 15 residues. With 1 base removed from V and 5 bases from J, the gap between germline ends came to 13 bases. This CDR3 is CASSLSGVLDQPQHF. DNA for the CDR3: TGTGCCAGCAGCTTGTCAGGGGTTCTCGATCAGCCCCAGCATTTT.

The gene calls are TRBV27 and TRBJ2-3; 8 nucleotides align to TRBD2. Germline CDR1 MNHEY, CDR2 SMNVEV (reference sequence). The CDR3 sequence is 17 residues long. Trimming at V came to 2 bases and at J to 3 bases, leaving 10 bases not matched to a gene. The DNA of the CDR3 is TGTGCCAGCAGTTTAGGATACGGGAGGGGTGCGACAGATACGCAGTATTTT. Translation gives CASSLGYGRGATDTQYF.

As DNA, the CDR3 is TGTGCCAGCAGCTTAGGGACTAGCGCGAACACCGGGGAGCTGTTTTTT. This sequence encodes CASSLGTSANTGELFF. This sequence joins TRBV9 and TRBJ2-2; 10 bases agree with TRBD2. Losses at the gene ends were 4 bases for V and 0 bases for J; bases not matched to a gene: 3. The CDR3 has 16 residues. Germline assignment: CDR1 SGDLS and CDR2 YYNGEE.

J is TRBJ1-2 and V is TRBV4-2, with D possibly matching TRBD1 (6 bases). Germline V gives CDR1 LGHNA, CDR2 YNFKEQ. There are 14 residues in the CDR3. The germline V and J ends were trimmed by 1 base and 8 bases, with 14 bases remaining between them. CDR3 nucleotides: TGTGCCAGCAGCCAAGTCCAACAGGGTGGCGGCTACACCTTC. Translated: CASSQVQQGGGYTF.

This clone occurred once. The rearrangement joins TRBV7-6 to TRBJ1-3, with a tentative D call TRBD1 (6 bases). This CDR3 is 16 amino acids long. Germline lookup yields CDR1 SGHVS and CDR2 FNYEAQ. With 1 base removed from V and 2 bases from J, the gap between germline ends came to 12 bases. CDR3 sequence reads: CASSLGGGEPGNTIYF. CDR3 bases: TGTGCCAGCAGCTTAGGAGGGGGTGAGCCTGGAAACACCATATATTTT.

V gene TRBV6-1 combines with J gene TRBJ1-2, with D tentatively TRBD1 (6 bases). Per germline, CDR1 MNHNS and CDR2 SASEGT. Trimming took off 0 bases at V and 11 bases at J, with 13 bases between the two ends. The CDR3 totals 13 residues. Here the CDR3 reads CASSEAGQISYTF. In DNA, the CDR3 is TGTGCCAGCAGTGAAGCGGGACAAATTAGTTACACCTTC.

The J gene is TRBJ1-5, the V gene TRBV19, with 8 bases aligning to TRBD1. The CDR3 sequence is 16 residues long. V was clipped by 8 bases and J by 0 bases; unmatched bases: 9. Germline CDR1 and CDR2: LNHDA and SQIVND (reference sequence). CDR3 nucleotides: TGTGCCAGTCTGGGGCCGACAGGGGATAGCAATCAGCCCCAGCATTTT. Translating gives CASLGPTGDSNQPQHF.

This chain uses TRBV6-1 with TRBJ1-2; 9 positions match TRBD1. This CDR3 has 15 amino acids. The V segment lost 3 bases and the J segment 1 base; nucleotides outside the gene matches: 3. Germline assignment: CDR1 MNHNS and CDR2 SASEGT. CDR3 coding DNA: TGTGCCAGCAGTGACCGACAGGGGGTTAACTATGGCTACACCTTC. Translation: CASSDRQGVNYGYTF.

The chain recombines TRBV5-1 with TRBJ1-1, with D possibly matching TRBD1 (5 bases). In germline, CDR1 is SGHRS, CDR2 YFSETQ. The V end was cut by 5 bases, the J end by 1 base, with 12 bases between. There are 14 residues in the CDR3. The CDR3 bases are TGCGCCAGCAGTGTCGGGGGTCAGAACACTGAAGCTTTCTTT. Translating gives CASSVGGQNTEAFF.

V is TRBV7-6 and J is TRBJ2-1; TRBD1 aligns across 8 bases. Trimming removed 0 bases from V and 10 bases from J; junction bases left unmatched: 8. CDR1 is SGHVS, CDR2 FNYEAQ, per germline. CDR3 length: 15 residues. The CDR3 loop is CASSLAGDRGEEQFF. For the CDR3, the DNA is TGTGCCAGCAGCTTAGCGGGCGACAGGGGCGAGGAGCAGTTCTTC. The variable domain in full, completed from reference TRBV7-6 and TRBJ2-1, reads GAGVSQSPRYKVTKRGQDVALRCDPISGHVSLYWYRQALGQGPEFLTYFNYEAQQDKSGLPNDRFSAERPEGSISTLTIQRTEQRDSAMYRCASSLAGDRGEEQFFGPGTRLTVL.

The chain links TRBV9 to TRBJ2-1; 10 nucleotides agree with TRBD2. After removal of 0 bases from V and 0 bases from J, the junction contained 6 bases not matched to a gene. Germline V lookup: CDR1 SGDLS, CDR2 YYNGEE. The CDR3 loop spans 18 amino acids. The CDR3 DNA reads TGTGCCAGCAGCGTAGGCCTAGCGGGGGCCCACTCCTACAATGAGCAGTTCTTC. Translated, it gives CASSVGLAGAHSYNEQFF.

The chain is built from TRBV29-1 and TRBJ2-5, with 10 bases identical to TRBD2. The CDR3 extends over 13 amino acids. Germline V gives CDR1 SQVTM, CDR2 ANQGSEA. J gave up 9 bases and V 6 bases, and 10 bases lay outside the gene matches. The DNA of the CDR3 is TGCAGCGTCTTTTCGGGACTAGCGACCGCCCAGTACTTC. Amino acid sequence: CSVFSGLATAQYF.

The chain uses TRBV9 and TRBJ1-1; perhaps TRBD1 as D (6 bases). V gave up 5 bases and J gave up 3 bases, with 11 bases separating them. The germline CDR1 and CDR2 sequences are SGDLS and YYNGEE. The CDR3 has 13 residues. This CDR3 is CASSVGTYTEAFF. The CDR3 bases are TGTGCCAGCAGTGTGGGGACATACACTGAAGCTTTCTTT.